This passage covers 29 T cell receptor beta chains from one sample sequenced in a study of control samples from healthy donors and cancer patients. Only in-frame clones appear in the TCRdb table, and some are missing; sequencing was by immunoSEQ multiplex PCR. The sample shows about 140,000 clones, 90% to 95% of them seen only once. The source material was blood. The source of these receptors is a man in his forties in good health.

Notes on this clone: The germline gene is not matched at one end of the junction; a read error may be the cause. V gene TRBV12-3 or TRBV12-4 combines with J gene TRBJ2-7; D possibly corresponds to TRBD2 (5 bases). The CDR3 loop spans 12 amino acids. The CDR3 loop is CTSGRLKGEQYF. The DNA for the CDR3 is TGTACCAGCGGACGACTTAAGGGCGAGCAGTACTTC.

The V gene is TRBV5-6, the J gene TRBJ2-3; TRBD1 matches at 8 bases. The germline CDR1 and CDR2 sequences are SGHDT and YYEEEE. The CDR3 sequence is 15 residues long. The trim removed 3 bases at V and 4 bases at J, leaving 7 bases unmatched. CDR3 protein: CASSSGQGFPDTQYF. CDR3 coding DNA: TGTGCCAGCAGCTCCGGACAGGGTTTTCCAGATACGCAGTATTTT.

J is TRBJ2-3 and V is TRBV5-1; 10 bases agree with TRBD1. Germline lookup yields CDR1 SGHRS and CDR2 YFSETQ. The CDR3 has 19 amino acids. The V segment lost 0 bases and the J segment 4 bases; nucleotides outside the gene matches: 14. The CDR3 protein is CASSLVPFRDRGIADTQYF. CDR3 DNA: TGCGCCAGCAGCTTGGTGCCTTTCCGGGACAGGGGAATTGCAGATACGCAGTATTTT.

This clone has only one observation. J is TRBJ1-1 and V is TRBV7-3; maybe TRBD1 (5 bases). The CDR3 is 14 amino acids. Per germline, CDR1 SGHTA and CDR2 FQGTGA. V lost 0 bases to trimming and J lost 4 bases, with 9 bases between them. CDR3 in DNA: TGTGCCAGCAGCTTAACAGGGGACCCCACTGAAGCTTTCTTT. Encoded protein: CASSLTGDPTEAFF.

The gene calls are TRBV5-5 and TRBJ1-1; D unclear. The V end was cut by 2 bases, the J end by 1 base, with 6 bases between. The germline CDR1 and CDR2 sequences are SGHKS and YYEKEE (reference sequence). The CDR3 sequence is 13 residues long. The CDR3 protein is CASSLIPNTEAFF. The CDR3 nucleotides are TGTGCCAGCAGCTTAATCCCGAACACTGAAGCTTTCTTT.

This chain uses TRBV5-4 with TRBJ2-7; D gene unclear. The germline V gene encodes CDR1 SGHNT and CDR2 YYREEE (reference sequence). The CDR3 covers 13 residues. The germline V and J ends were trimmed by 2 bases and 2 bases, with 8 bases remaining between them. The CDR3 spells CASSFANTYEQYF. CDR3 coding DNA: TGTGCCAGCAGCTTCGCCAATACCTACGAGCAGTACTTC.

This chain uses TRBV27 with TRBJ2-5, with no clear D. The V end was cut by 2 bases, the J end by 3 bases, with 7 bases between. Germline lookup yields CDR1 MNHEY and CDR2 SMNVEV (reference sequence). CDR3 length: 13 amino acids. For the CDR3, the DNA is TGTGCCAGCAGTTTACTTGCGAAAGAGACCCAGTACTTC. This translates into CASSLLAKETQYF.

The chain employs TRBV6-5 and TRBJ2-7, with 8 bases aligning to TRBD1. The CDR3 consists of 13 residues. CDR1 and CDR2 from the germline V gene are MNHEY and SVGAGI. Trimming removed 10 bases from V and 12 bases from J; junction bases left unmatched: 17. CDR3 sequence reads: CAILTAGGISWYF. Here the CDR3 DNA reads TGTGCCATACTTACGGCAGGGGGCATAAGTTGGTACTTC.

CDR3 protein: CASSEMASGELFF. The CDR3 region has the DNA TGTGCCAGCAGTGAGATGGCCTCCGGGGAGCTGTTTTTT. The rearrangement links TRBV2 to TRBJ2-2; D is unresolved. The CDR3 loop spans 13 amino acids. Germline CDR1 reads SNHLY; CDR2 reads FYNNEI. The V end lost 3 bases, the J end lost 6 bases, and 8 bases lay between the germline ends.

V is TRBV19 and J is TRBJ1-5; D remains unclear. The germline V gene has CDR1 LNHDA and CDR2 SQIVND (reference sequence). This CDR3 has 14 amino acids. V was trimmed by 7 bases and J by 3 bases, leaving 13 bases between them. CDR3 DNA sequence: TGTGCCAGTAAAAACCCGGGATACAATCAGCCCCAGCATTTT. Its protein is CASKNPGYNQPQHF.

The V call is TRBV9, the J call TRBJ2-3; D ambiguous. Trimming left V 0 bases short and J 4 bases short, with 15 bases between. The CDR3 sequence is 16 residues long. Germline assignment: CDR1 SGDLS and CDR2 YYNGEE. The CDR3 is CASSVGVWVGADTQYF. In DNA, the CDR3 is TGTGCCAGCAGCGTAGGGGTCTGGGTTGGAGCAGATACGCAGTATTTT.

The chain employs TRBV10-2 and TRBJ1-5, with D hard to call. V lost 8 bases, J lost 7 bases, and 15 bases lay in between. Per the germline V gene, CDR1 is WSHSY and CDR2 is SAAADI. The CDR3 has 13 amino acids. In nucleotides, the CDR3 is TGCGCCAGCCGAGAGCTCGGGGTACAGCCCCAGCATTTT. This sequence encodes CASRELGVQPQHF.

The chain recombines TRBV5-6 with TRBJ1-5; D ambiguous. Trimming removed 5 bases at V and 2 bases at J, with 5 bases between. Looked up from germline, CDR1 is SGHDT and CDR2 is YYEEEE. The CDR3 length is 12 residues. This CDR3 reads CASSQGNQPQHF. The CDR3 nucleotides are TGTGCCAGCAGTCAGGGCAATCAGCCCCAGCATTTT.

The genes are TRBV28 and TRBJ2-7; tentative D call: TRBD2 (5 bases). CDR1 and CDR2 from the germline V gene are MDHEN and SYDVKM. The CDR3 extends over 12 amino acids. V shed 8 bases and J shed 6 bases, with 14 bases lying between them. The CDR3 bases are TGTGCCAGCCTTGCTCGACGGGGCGAGCAGTACTTC. This encodes CASLARRGEQYF.

V usage is TRBV14 and J usage is TRBJ1-2; 10 bases map to TRBD1. The V segment lost 1 base and the J segment 2 bases; nucleotides outside the gene matches: 4. CDR3 length: 16 amino acids. Germline CDR1 SGHDN, CDR2 FVKESK. CDR3 residues: CASSQVAGQGNYGYTF. The DNA of the CDR3 is TGTGCCAGCAGCCAAGTGGCGGGACAGGGGAACTATGGCTACACCTTC.

The chain uses TRBV4-2 and TRBJ2-3; no clear D. Trimming removed 1 base at V and 5 bases at J, with 13 bases between. Germline CDR1 LGHNA, CDR2 YNFKEQ. The CDR3 is made up of 15 amino acids. The CDR3 DNA reads as TGTGCCAGCAGCCAAGGGGCAGGAAGTCAAGATACGCAGTATTTT. Its translation: CASSQGAGSQDTQYF.

J is TRBJ2-6 and V is TRBV9, with D perhaps TRBD2 (6 bases). Germline CDR1 reads SGDLS; CDR2 reads YYNGEE. V was shortened by 4 bases and J by 0 bases, with 11 bases between the two germline ends. This CDR3 region has 16 residues. The CDR3 nucleotides are TGTGCCAGCAGCCCGGGACTCCCCTCTGGGGCCAACGTCCTGACTTTC. Protein product: CASSPGLPSGANVLTF.

The genes are TRBV6-5 and TRBJ2-1, with D unclear. This CDR3 has 14 residues. CDR1 is MNHEY, CDR2 SVGAGI, per germline. V lost 6 bases, J lost 5 bases, and 14 bases lay in between. CDR3 coding DNA: TGTGCCAGCAGACCACGGACCAGAGACAATGAGCAGTTCTTC. Amino acids: CASRPRTRDNEQFF.

V gene TRBV7-9 combines with J gene TRBJ1-2; possibly TRBD1 for D (6 bases). Per the germline V gene, CDR1 is SEHNR and CDR2 is FQNEAQ (reference sequence). V lost 1 base and J lost 3, with 9 bases in between. This CDR3 has 14 amino acids. The CDR3 spells CASSLGRGDYGYTF. The CDR3 DNA sequence: TGTGCCAGCAGCTTAGGCAGGGGAGACTATGGCTACACCTTC.

The chain carries TRBV6-5 and TRBJ2-6; 7 nucleotides align to TRBD1. V dropped 7 bases and J dropped 2; count of bases not matched to a gene: 5. Germline V gene data show CDR1 as MNHEY and CDR2 as SVGAGI. This CDR3 has 15 amino acids. The CDR3 coding sequence is TGTGCCAGCAACCCCGACAGGGCTGGGGCCAACGTCCTGACTTTC. It specifies CASNPDRAGANVLTF.

The V call is TRBV19, the J call TRBJ2-1; D perhaps matches TRBD2 (5 bases). The CDR3 is made up of 14 amino acids. V gave up 10 bases and J gave up 3 bases, with 16 bases separating them. Looked up from germline, CDR1 is LNHDA and CDR2 is SQIVND (reference sequence). DNA of the CDR3: TGTGCCACCGGCGGGTCTAGCAGCTACAATGAGCAGTTCTTC. It translates to CATGGSSSYNEQFF.

V gene TRBV9 combines with J gene TRBJ2-7; D gene uncertain. Trimming took 3 bases from V and 1 from J, leaving 17 bases between them. Germline assignment: CDR1 SGDLS and CDR2 YYNGEE. The CDR3 is made up of 16 amino acids. The CDR3 DNA is TGTGCCAGCAGCGGCGGCCGGACGGCTCCTTCCTACGAGCAGTACTTC. It specifies CASSGGRTAPSYEQYF.

The chain has TRBV4-2 and TRBJ1-1; a possible D gene is TRBD1 (6 bases). Germline CDR1 LGHNA, CDR2 YNFKEQ. The CDR3 contains 18 residues. V lost 1 base and J lost 1, with 19 bases in between. CDR3 coding DNA: TGTGCCAGCAGCCAAGTATCCCGGATGGGGGCAGAGAACACTGAAGCTTTCTTT. It codes for CASSQVSRMGAENTEAFF.

The V gene is TRBV7-6, the J gene TRBJ1-5; the match to TRBD1 covers 7 bases. CDR3 length equals 13 residues. V shed 5 bases and J 2 bases; nucleotides not matched to a gene: 0. In germline, CDR1 is SGHVS, CDR2 FNYEAQ. The CDR3 loop reads CASSGQGNQPQHF. In nucleotides, the CDR3 is TGTGCCAGCAGCGGACAGGGCAATCAGCCCCAGCATTTT.

The chain uses TRBV5-1 and TRBJ2-2; the match to TRBD2 covers 7 bases. V shed 4 bases and J 5 bases; nucleotides not matched to a gene: 11. The CDR3 covers 16 residues. CDR1 is SGHRS, CDR2 YFSETQ, per germline. CDR3 protein: CASSISTSYSTGELFF. The CDR3 DNA sequence: TGCGCCAGCAGCATATCGACTAGCTATTCAACCGGGGAGCTGTTTTTT.

The rearrangement links TRBV19 to TRBJ2-7, with D possibly matching TRBD2 (5 bases). Germline CDR1 LNHDA, CDR2 SQIVND (reference sequence). The CDR3 consists of 14 residues. V was cut by 5 bases and J by 2 bases, with 13 bases left in between. The CDR3 is CASSPQRVPYEQYF. DNA of the CDR3: TGTGCCAGTAGTCCACAGAGGGTCCCCTACGAGCAGTACTTC. Together with reference TRBV19 and TRBJ2-7, the CDR3 gives the full variable domain: DGGITQSPKYLFRKEGQNVTLSCEQNLNHDAMYWYRQDPGQGLRLIYYSQIVNDFQKGDIAEGYSVSREKKESFPLTVTSAQKNPTAFYLCASSPQRVPYEQYFGPGTRLTVT.

This clone was observed once. V usage is TRBV5-6 and J usage is TRBJ2-1; unclear D gene. Trimming stripped 1 base from V and 8 bases from J, with 4 bases between. Germline CDR1 reads SGHDT; CDR2 reads YYEEEE. The CDR3 has 11 residues. This CDR3 reads CASSLYHEQFF. Here the CDR3 DNA reads TGTGCCAGCAGCTTGTACCATGAGCAGTTCTTC.

Only one count was recorded for this clone. V and J are TRBV13 and TRBJ2-5; D possibly corresponds to TRBD1 (6 bases). Germline values: CDR1 PRHDT, CDR2 FYEKMQ (reference sequence). This CDR3 is 15 amino acids long. V was cut by 0 bases and J by 5 bases, with 13 bases left in between. The CDR3 coding sequence is TGTGCCAGCAGCTTAGGCCAGGGGAAGGGTGAGACCCAGTACTTC. This codes for CASSLGQGKGETQYF.

The chain uses TRBV9 and TRBJ1-3; D gene uncertain. With 3 bases removed from V and 0 bases from J, the gap between germline ends came to 10 bases. This CDR3 spans 15 amino acids. Germline V lookup: CDR1 SGDLS, CDR2 YYNGEE. CDR3 in DNA: TGTGCCAGCAGCGAGGAGGGCCTCTCTGGAAACACCATATATTTT. Translating gives CASSEEGLSGNTIYF.